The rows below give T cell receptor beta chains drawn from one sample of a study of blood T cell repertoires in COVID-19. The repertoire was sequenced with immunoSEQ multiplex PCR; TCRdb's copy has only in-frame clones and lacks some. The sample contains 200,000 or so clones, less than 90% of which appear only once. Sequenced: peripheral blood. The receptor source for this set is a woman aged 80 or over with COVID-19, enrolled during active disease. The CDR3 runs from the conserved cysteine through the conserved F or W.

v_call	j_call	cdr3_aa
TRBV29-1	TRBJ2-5	CSVEGNPGQAPQRYF
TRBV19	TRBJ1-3	CASSIAFGHMGNTIYF
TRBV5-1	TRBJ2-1	CASSLDKAERQFF
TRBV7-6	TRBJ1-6	CASSLGGGSSSPLHF
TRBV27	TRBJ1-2	CASSRDGSYGYTF
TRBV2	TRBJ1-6	CASLREGGSPLHF
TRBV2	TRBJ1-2	CASSMTGDYGYTF
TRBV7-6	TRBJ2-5	CASSGGGRETQYF
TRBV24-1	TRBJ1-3	CATSDPTGTRGNTIYF
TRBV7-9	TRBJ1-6	CASSLVAGGSPLHF
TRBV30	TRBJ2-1	CAFGLDRRREQFF
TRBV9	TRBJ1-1	CASSGEWKNTEAFF
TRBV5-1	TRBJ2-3	CASSLGGPFSTDTQYF
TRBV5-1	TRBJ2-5	CASTERTGGVGETQYF
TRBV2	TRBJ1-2	CASQGQGIYGYTF
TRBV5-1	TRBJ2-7	CASSLGGVRYEQYF
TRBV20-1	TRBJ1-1	CSASEGGSLSTEAFF
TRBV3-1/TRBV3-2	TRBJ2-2	CASSQDSGKANTGELFF
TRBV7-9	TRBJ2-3	CASSSQGPTDTQYF
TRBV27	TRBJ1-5	CASSWGGMGGRGNQPQHF
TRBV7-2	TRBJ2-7	CASSSQGGTYEQYF
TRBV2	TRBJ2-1	CASRKSGTGTYNEQFF
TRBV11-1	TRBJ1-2	CASSPGQNYGYTF
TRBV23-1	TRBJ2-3	CASSHPLGGGASESTDTQYF
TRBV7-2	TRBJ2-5	CASSPTGKSRKTQYF
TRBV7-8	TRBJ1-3	CASSLARPGGNTIYF
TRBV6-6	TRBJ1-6	CASSSGDSPLHF